Included here is one TCR beta chain sequence, with context. Other nucleotide sequences from this sample produce the same CDR3. This sample was included in a study of T cell changes during pregnancy in multiple sclerosis. CDR3 length equals 14 residues. The ends were cut back, 1 base at V and 2 bases at J, with 8 bases in the middle. The germline V gene encodes CDR1 SGHTA and CDR2 FQGNSA. Assay used: immunoSEQ multiplex PCR; TCRdb lists only in-frame clones, some missing. The repertoire holds about 52,000 clones, with 92% as singletons. This sample comprised CD4+ T cells from peripheral blood mononuclear cells, obtained after pregnancy. This chain links TRBV7-2 with TRBJ1-2; D is unresolved. This clonotype originated in a female donor in good health, enrolled as a control in a pregnancy study. The CDR3 reads CASSLGAGNYGYTF. CDR3 bases: TGTGCCAGCAGCTTAGGGGCAGGAAACTATGGCTACACCTTC.